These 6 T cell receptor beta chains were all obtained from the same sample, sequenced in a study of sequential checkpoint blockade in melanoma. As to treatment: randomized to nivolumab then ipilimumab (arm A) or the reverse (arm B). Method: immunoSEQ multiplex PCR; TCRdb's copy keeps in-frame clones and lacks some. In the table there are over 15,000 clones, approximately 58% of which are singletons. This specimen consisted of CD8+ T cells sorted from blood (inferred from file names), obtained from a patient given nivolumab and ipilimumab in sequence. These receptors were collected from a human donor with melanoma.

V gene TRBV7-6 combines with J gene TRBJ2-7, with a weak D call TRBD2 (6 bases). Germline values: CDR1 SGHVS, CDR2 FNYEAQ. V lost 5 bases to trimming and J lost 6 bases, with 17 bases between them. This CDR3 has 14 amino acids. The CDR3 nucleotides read TGTGCCAGCAGCCAGACTAGTGGGAGTGGCGAGCAGTACTTC. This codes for CASSQTSGSGEQYF.

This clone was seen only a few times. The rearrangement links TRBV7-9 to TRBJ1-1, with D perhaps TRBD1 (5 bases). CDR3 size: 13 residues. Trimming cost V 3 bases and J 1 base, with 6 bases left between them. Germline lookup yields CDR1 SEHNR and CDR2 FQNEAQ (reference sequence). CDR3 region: CASSLTENTEAFF. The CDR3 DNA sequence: TGTGCCAGCAGCTTGACAGAGAACACTGAAGCTTTCTTT.

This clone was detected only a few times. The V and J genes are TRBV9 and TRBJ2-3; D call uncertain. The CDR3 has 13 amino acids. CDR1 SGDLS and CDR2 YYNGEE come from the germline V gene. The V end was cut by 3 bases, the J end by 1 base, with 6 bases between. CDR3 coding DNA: TGTGCCAGCAGCGGTAGTGGCACAGATACGCAGTATTTT. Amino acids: CASSGSGTDTQYF.

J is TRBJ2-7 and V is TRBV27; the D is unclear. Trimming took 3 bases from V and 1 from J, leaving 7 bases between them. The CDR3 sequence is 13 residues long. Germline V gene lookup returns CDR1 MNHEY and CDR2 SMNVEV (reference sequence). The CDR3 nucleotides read TGTGCCAGCAGTTTCCAACAGTCCTACGAGCAGTACTTC. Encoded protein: CASSFQQSYEQYF.

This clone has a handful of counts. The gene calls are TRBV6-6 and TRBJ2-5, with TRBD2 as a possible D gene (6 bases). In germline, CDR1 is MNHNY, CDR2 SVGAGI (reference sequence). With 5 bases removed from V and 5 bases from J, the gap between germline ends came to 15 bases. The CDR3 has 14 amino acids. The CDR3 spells CASSPTYSGETQYF. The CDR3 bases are TGTGCCAGCAGTCCTACGTACAGCGGGGAGACCCAGTACTTC.

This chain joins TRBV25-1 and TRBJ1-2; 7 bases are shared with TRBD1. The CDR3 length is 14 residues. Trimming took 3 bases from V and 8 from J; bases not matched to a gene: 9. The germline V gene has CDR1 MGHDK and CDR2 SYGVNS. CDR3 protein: CASSDPDRAGGYTF. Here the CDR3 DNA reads TGTGCCAGCAGTGACCCAGACAGGGCGGGCGGCTACACCTTC.